Listed below are T cell receptor beta chains from one sample, sequenced in a study of T cells in Graves' hyperthyroidism and ophthalmopathy. MiXCR was run by TCRdb on the multiplex PCR reads, yielding one entry per CDR3 protein. This table has under 300,000 distinct CDR3 sequences, 25% to 30% appearing once. The sample comprised blood. All receptors derive from a man aged 35 to 55 with Graves' hyperthyroidism that later progressed to Graves' ophthalmopathy. Each CDR3 is given with its conserved first and last residue. D genes are given only for firm matches. The size field is filled for only some rows; it gives once, few, many or a size class.

cdr3_nt cdr3_aa d_call j_call clone_size v_call
TGTGCCAGCAGTGAAGGTCATGGTGGCGGGAGGCAAGAGACCCAGTACTTC CASSEGHGGGRQETQYF TRBD2 TRBJ2-5 many TRBV6-1
TGCGCCAGCAGTGTTGCAGGGGAAGAGACCCAGTACTTC CASSVAGEETQYF - TRBJ2-5 many TRBV10-1
TGTGCCAGCAGCCCTCCCGGGACAGGGGGAGGGACCCAGTACTTC CASSPPGTGGGTQYF TRBD1 TRBJ2-5 many TRBV28
TGCGCCAGCAGCTTGCGGCAACGGGGGCACCTCTCTGGAAACACCATATATTTT CASSLRQRGHLSGNTIYF - TRBJ1-3 many TRBV5-1
TGTGCCAGCAGTTTCTCGGGCGAGACCCAGTACTTC CASSFSGETQYF - TRBJ2-5 many TRBV7-8
TGCAGCGTGAAAACTAGCGGCGACTCCTACAAGCAGTACTTC CSVKTSGDSYKQYF TRBD2 TRBJ2-7 many TRBV29-1
TGTGCCAGTCGGACTAGCGGCTTCTACGAGCAGTACTTC CASRTSGFYEQYF TRBD2 TRBJ2-7 many TRBV12-3/TRBV12-4
TGTGCCAGCAGCTCCTTAGCGGGTGGGATGGGTAGTGGTCAGTACTTC CASSSLAGGMGSGQYF TRBD2 TRBJ2-7 - TRBV7-8
TGTGCCAGCAGTTTTTCGACCAACTATGGCTACACCTTC CASSFSTNYGYTF - TRBJ1-2 - TRBV28
TGCAGTGCTACCGAAGGGGACAGCGCCTACTACGAGCAGTACTTC CSATEGDSAYYEQYF TRBD1 TRBJ2-7 - TRBV20-1
TGTGCCAGCACCCCGAATAGGGGACGGGACACCATATATTTT CASTPNRGRDTIYF - TRBJ1-3 - TRBV7-2
TGTGCCAGCACTCCGACAGGGATTAATTCACCCCTCCACTTT CASTPTGINSPLHF TRBD1 TRBJ1-6 many TRBV6-5
TGTGCCAGCACCCTCGGGACAGGGACCTACGAGCAGTACTTC CASTLGTGTYEQYF TRBD1 TRBJ2-7 many TRBV5-6
TGCGCCAGCAGCTTGGGGGACAGCCAAGACACTGAAGCTTTCTTT CASSLGDSQDTEAFF TRBD1 TRBJ1-1 many TRBV5-1
TGTGCTAGCAGCCAGACCCTAAACCAGCCCCAGCATTTT CASSQTLNQPQHF - TRBJ1-5 many TRBV7-7
TGTGCCAGCAGCCACCCGGGCGGATACTACGAGCAGTACTTC CASSHPGGYYEQYF - TRBJ2-7 - TRBV6-1
TGTGCCAGCAGCTCCGGGACAGGGGGCTCCTATGGCTACACCTTC CASSSGTGGSYGYTF TRBD1 TRBJ1-2 - TRBV12-3/TRBV12-4
TGTGCCTGGAGTCAGGAGGCCGGGGAGCTGTTTTTT CAWSQEAGELFF - TRBJ2-2 many TRBV30
TGTGCCAGCAGCTTAGAAGGGTTTGATAATTCACCCCTCCACTTT CASSLEGFDNSPLHF - TRBJ1-6 - TRBV11-2
TGTGCCACCACCGCCTGGGGGGGGGAGCTGTTTTTT CATTAWGGELFF - TRBJ2-2 - TRBV12-3/TRBV12-4
TGCGCCAGCAGCCAAGATTTGGTTCCTAGTGAGCACGGGGAGCTGTTTTTT CASSQDLVPSEHGELFF - TRBJ2-2 - TRBV4-1
TGCGCCAGCAGCTTTAATGGAGACACTGAAGCTTTCTTT CASSFNGDTEAFF - TRBJ1-1 many TRBV5-1
TGTGCCAGCTCCAGGGATAATTCACCCCTCCACTTT CASSRDNSPLHF - TRBJ1-6 few TRBV30
TGTGCCAGCAGTGAATTGGGGACTAGCGGGAGTTATCAAGAGACCCAGTACTTC CASSELGTSGSYQETQYF TRBD2 TRBJ2-5 many TRBV6-1
TGTGCCAGCAGTTACAGGAGTAGCGGACGAACCAACACTGAAGCTTTCTTT CASSYRSSGRTNTEAFF - TRBJ1-1 once TRBV6-5
TGTGCCAGCAGTTTCAGGGAGACAGGTCTCACCTACGAGCAGTACTTC CASSFRETGLTYEQYF - TRBJ2-7 - TRBV6-2/TRBV6-3
TGCAGTGCTAGAGCAGGGTTGTCTGGCTACACCTTC CSARAGLSGYTF - TRBJ1-2 many TRBV20-1
TGTGCCAGCAGTTTAACGAACCAATGGGGGGAGCTGTTTTTT CASSLTNQWGELFF - TRBJ2-2 - TRBV28
TGTGCCAGTTCATGGATGATTAGGGGGACTGAAGCTTTCTTT CASSWMIRGTEAFF - TRBJ1-1 many TRBV19
TGTGCCAGCAGCTTAATGGGGGGTGCGAACACTGAAGCTTTCTTT CASSLMGGANTEAFF - TRBJ1-1 many TRBV7-3
TGTGCCAGCAGCCGGACAGGGGACCGCACTGAAGCTTTCTTT CASSRTGDRTEAFF TRBD1 TRBJ1-1 - TRBV12-3/TRBV12-4
TGCAGTGCTAGTGGGACCGTCGAGCAGCCCCAGCATTTT CSASGTVEQPQHF - TRBJ1-5 many TRBV20-1
TGTGCCACCTCACGGTCGTTGGCTAGCGGGAGGGAGACCCAGTACTTC CATSRSLASGRETQYF TRBD2 TRBJ2-5 once TRBV6-1
TGCGGGACAGGTCTCCCCCCTTCGAGCAGGGGGACTTTC CGTGLPPSSRGTF TRBD1 TRBJ1-2 - TRBV20-1
TGTGCCAGCAGACAGGAGGTGTTCTCCTACGAGCAGTACTTC CASRQEVFSYEQYF - TRBJ2-7 - TRBV6-4
TGCAGTGCCGGGACGGATGGAAACACCATATATTTT CSAGTDGNTIYF - TRBJ1-3 - TRBV20-1
TGTGCCAGCAGCCAACTAGACGAGCAGTACTTC CASSQLDEQYF - TRBJ2-7 - TRBV28
TGTGCCAGCAGCCAGGGAGGGACTCTTTACACCGGGGAGCTGTTTTTT CASSQGGTLYTGELFF TRBD2 TRBJ2-2 few TRBV3-1
TGTGCCAGCAGCTTAAAGGAGTGGATGTGGAATCAGCCCCAGCATTTT CASSLKEWMWNQPQHF - TRBJ1-5 many TRBV7-3
TGTGCCAGCAGCCAGGGGACTGCGCAAGAGACCCAGTACTTC CASSQGTAQETQYF - TRBJ2-5 many TRBV12-3/TRBV12-4
TGTGCCAGCAGTTCCCCGGGAACTACTAAAGAGACCCAGTACTTC CASSSPGTTKETQYF - TRBJ2-5 once TRBV28
TGCAGTGCCCACACAGGAACCGAACTACAAGAGACCCAGTACTTC CSAHTGTELQETQYF - TRBJ2-5 many TRBV20-1
TGTGCCAGCAGTTTCGGATATGAAGCTTTCTTT CASSFGYEAFF - TRBJ1-1 many TRBV28
TGCGCCAGCAGCTCGGAGACAGGGCTTGAAGCTTTCTTT CASSSETGLEAFF TRBD1 TRBJ1-1 few TRBV5-1
TGTGCCAGCAGTGAAGGCTTTCCACTACCCGACTCTCCCGAGCAGTACTTC CASSEGFPLPDSPEQYF - TRBJ2-7 many TRBV6-1
TGCAGTGCTCAACGGGGACTAGCGAACGACGAGCAGTACTTC CSAQRGLANDEQYF TRBD2 TRBJ2-7 - TRBV20-1
TGCGCCAGCAGCGTTAGGGGTAGGGGCTACGAGCAGTACTTC CASSVRGRGYEQYF - TRBJ2-7 - TRBV5-1
TGCAGTGCTAGAGATCGTGGCACCTCCAGGACCCAGTACTTC CSARDRGTSRTQYF - TRBJ2-5 many TRBV20-1
TGTGCCAGCAGCTTCGGACTAGCGGGAGATGGGACCCAGTACTTC CASSFGLAGDGTQYF TRBD2 TRBJ2-5 - TRBV7-2
TGTGCCAGTATTCCCAGACCTAACACTGAAGCTTTCTTT CASIPRPNTEAFF - TRBJ1-1 - TRBV2
TGTGCCAGCAGATACCTACGTTATAGCAATCAGCCCCAGCATTTT CASRYLRYSNQPQHF - TRBJ1-5 - TRBV6-2/TRBV6-3